A selection of T cell receptor beta chains follows, all from one sample in a study of blood T cells in healthy people across ages. TCRdb redid the calling of the 5' RACE reads with MiXCR, one entry per CDR3 protein. The sample records about 2 million distinct CDR3 sequences, 49% being singletons. The source material was blood. The receptors here all came from a woman aged 40 to 55 in good health. The CDR3 runs from the conserved cysteine through the conserved F or W. Fields, in order: CDR3 DNA, CDR3 protein, J gene, V gene, clone size, D gene. D genes are given only for firm matches. The size entry is marked missing in some rows and otherwise reads once, few, many or a size class.

cdr3_nt: TGTGCCAGCAGTTCCTTGAGACTAGCGGGGGGGCAAGAGACCCAGTACTTC; cdr3_aa: CASSSLRLAGGQETQYF; j_call: TRBJ2-5; v_call: TRBV27; clone_size: NA; d_call: TRBD2
cdr3_nt: TGTGCCAGCAACCCACAGGGGGCAAAGACCCAGTACTTC; cdr3_aa: CASNPQGAKTQYF; j_call: TRBJ2-5; v_call: TRBV7-2; clone_size: many; d_call: TRBD1
cdr3_nt: TGTGCCAGCAGCCAAGGGTGGGGAGGCACAGATACGCAGTATTTT; cdr3_aa: CASSQGWGGTDTQYF; j_call: TRBJ2-3; v_call: TRBV27; clone_size: NA; d_call: NA
cdr3_nt: TGTGCCAGCAGCTTAGGGGGAGGGTCGGGAGGCACAGATACGCAGTATTTT; cdr3_aa: CASSLGGGSGGTDTQYF; j_call: TRBJ2-3; v_call: TRBV7-2; clone_size: few; d_call: TRBD2
cdr3_nt: TGTGCCAGCAGGTCCACAGGGGTGGGCGAGCAGTACTTC; cdr3_aa: CASRSTGVGEQYF; j_call: TRBJ2-7; v_call: TRBV28; clone_size: once; d_call: TRBD1
cdr3_nt: TGTGCTAGCAGCAATGGCGGACTAGCGGGGAAGGAGACCCAGTACTTC; cdr3_aa: CASSNGGLAGKETQYF; j_call: TRBJ2-5; v_call: TRBV7-7; clone_size: NA; d_call: TRBD2
cdr3_nt: TGCAGTGCCCGGGGGGCGGATTGGCAGCCCCAGCATTTT; cdr3_aa: CSARGADWQPQHF; j_call: TRBJ1-5; v_call: TRBV20-1; clone_size: NA; d_call: NA
cdr3_nt: TGTGCCAGCAGCCAAGATCATAGCTCTGGGGCCAACGTCCTGACTTTC; cdr3_aa: CASSQDHSSGANVLTF; j_call: TRBJ2-6; v_call: TRBV4-2; clone_size: NA; d_call: NA
cdr3_nt: TGTGCCAGCAGTTTATCCGGAGGAGACTACGAGCAGTACTTC; cdr3_aa: CASSLSGGDYEQYF; j_call: TRBJ2-7; v_call: TRBV28; clone_size: many; d_call: NA
cdr3_nt: TGTGCCAGCAGTCATCCCCAGGGTTTGCAAGAGACCCAGTACTTC; cdr3_aa: CASSHPQGLQETQYF; j_call: TRBJ2-5; v_call: TRBV6-6; clone_size: NA; d_call: NA
cdr3_nt: TGCAGTGCTAGAGATGAGACTTTTACAGGGGTTGGGGCCAACGTCCTGACTTTC; cdr3_aa: CSARDETFTGVGANVLTF; j_call: TRBJ2-6; v_call: TRBV20-1; clone_size: NA; d_call: TRBD1
cdr3_nt: TGTGCCAGCACCCTTCGAGTGGGGACCGATACGCAGTATTTT; cdr3_aa: CASTLRVGTDTQYF; j_call: TRBJ2-3; v_call: TRBV6-1; clone_size: few; d_call: NA
cdr3_nt: TGCAGTGCTAGAGGGACAGAAAGGACCAATCAGCCCCAGCATTTT; cdr3_aa: CSARGTERTNQPQHF; j_call: TRBJ1-5; v_call: TRBV20-1; clone_size: NA; d_call: NA
cdr3_nt: TGTGCCAGCAGTAAGGGACTTTTGGAGACCCAGTACTTC; cdr3_aa: CASSKGLLETQYF; j_call: TRBJ2-5; v_call: TRBV27; clone_size: NA; d_call: NA
cdr3_nt: TGTGCCAGCAGCCCTACCTGGACCCTCCAGGGAGGCTACACCTTC; cdr3_aa: CASSPTWTLQGGYTF; j_call: TRBJ1-2; v_call: TRBV7-2; clone_size: NA; d_call: NA
cdr3_nt: TGCGCCAGCAGCCGTGCGGCAGGGGGGTACGAGCAGTACTTC; cdr3_aa: CASSRAAGGYEQYF; j_call: TRBJ2-7; v_call: TRBV4-3; clone_size: many; d_call: NA
cdr3_nt: TGCAGCGTTGTATATTTCGGACAGGGGAACTCGGGTGAGCAGTTCTTC; cdr3_aa: CSVVYFGQGNSGEQFF; j_call: TRBJ2-1; v_call: TRBV29-1; clone_size: NA; d_call: TRBD1
cdr3_nt: TGTGCCAGCACCTACGACAGGGGAGGCAATCAGCCCCAGCATTTT; cdr3_aa: CASTYDRGGNQPQHF; j_call: TRBJ1-5; v_call: TRBV2; clone_size: NA; d_call: TRBD1
cdr3_nt: TGTGCCAGCAGCTTAGTGTTTAGGAGCGGGGGCGCCAAAAACATTCAGTACTTC; cdr3_aa: CASSLVFRSGGAKNIQYF; j_call: TRBJ2-4; v_call: TRBV7-2; clone_size: NA; d_call: TRBD2
cdr3_nt: TGTGCCAGCAGCTTGGGGGCCCCCCGGGAGCAGTTCTTC; cdr3_aa: CASSLGAPREQFF; j_call: TRBJ2-1; v_call: TRBV5-6; clone_size: few; d_call: NA
cdr3_nt: TGTGCCAGCAGCTTTGCCGGGGTGACCTACGAGCAGTACTTC; cdr3_aa: CASSFAGVTYEQYF; j_call: TRBJ2-7; v_call: TRBV7-2; clone_size: once; d_call: NA
cdr3_nt: TGTGCCAGCAGCGTGGCTCTAGCAGGAGATACGCAGTATTTT; cdr3_aa: CASSVALAGDTQYF; j_call: TRBJ2-3; v_call: TRBV7-8; clone_size: NA; d_call: NA
cdr3_nt: TGTGCTAGTGGTTTCGGGCAGGGGGTCGACAATGAGCAGTTCTTC; cdr3_aa: CASGFGQGVDNEQFF; j_call: TRBJ2-1; v_call: TRBV12-5; clone_size: NA; d_call: TRBD1
cdr3_nt: TGTGCCAGCAGCCCGATTGAGACTCCGGGCAGCTCCTACGAGCAGTACTTC; cdr3_aa: CASSPIETPGSSYEQYF; j_call: TRBJ2-7; v_call: TRBV5-6; clone_size: few; d_call: NA
cdr3_nt: TGTGCCACCGGGGCCCTAGGGGACACTGAAGCTTTCTTT; cdr3_aa: CATGALGDTEAFF; j_call: TRBJ1-1; v_call: TRBV27; clone_size: NA; d_call: NA
cdr3_nt: TGTGCCAGCAGCTCCGGGACAGGGGACTCTGGGGCCAACGTCCTGACTTTC; cdr3_aa: CASSSGTGDSGANVLTF; j_call: TRBJ2-6; v_call: TRBV11-3; clone_size: once; d_call: TRBD1
cdr3_nt: TGTGCCAGCAGCTCCCGTCCGGGGGGGCGCACAGATACGCAGTATTTT; cdr3_aa: CASSSRPGGRTDTQYF; j_call: TRBJ2-3; v_call: TRBV9; clone_size: NA; d_call: TRBD2
cdr3_nt: TGTGCCAGCAGGGTAGACGGGGGAGGAAACGAGCAGTACTTC; cdr3_aa: CASRVDGGGNEQYF; j_call: TRBJ2-7; v_call: TRBV11-2; clone_size: NA; d_call: NA
cdr3_nt: TGCAGCGCCGCGACTAGCGTCCCAGATACGCAGTATTTT; cdr3_aa: CSAATSVPDTQYF; j_call: TRBJ2-3; v_call: TRBV29-1; clone_size: few; d_call: TRBD2
cdr3_nt: TGTGCCAGCAGCTTAGTGACAGTCCAAGAGACCCAGTACTTC; cdr3_aa: CASSLVTVQETQYF; j_call: TRBJ2-5; v_call: TRBV11-2; clone_size: many; d_call: NA
cdr3_nt: TGTGCCAGCCTCTCGACTAGCGGCACAGATACGCAGTATTTT; cdr3_aa: CASLSTSGTDTQYF; j_call: TRBJ2-3; v_call: TRBV6-2/TRBV6-3; clone_size: NA; d_call: TRBD2
cdr3_nt: TGTGCCAGCAGCGCCGGGGGGGGAAATGAGCAGTTCTTC; cdr3_aa: CASSAGGGNEQFF; j_call: TRBJ2-1; v_call: TRBV9; clone_size: NA; d_call: TRBD2
cdr3_nt: TGTGCCACCAGTGACCTGGACAGGGGTGAGCAGTTCTTC; cdr3_aa: CATSDLDRGEQFF; j_call: TRBJ2-1; v_call: TRBV24-1; clone_size: NA; d_call: TRBD1
cdr3_nt: TGTGCCAGCAGCTTCGGACAGGGGGGGATCCAAGAGACCCAGTACTTC; cdr3_aa: CASSFGQGGIQETQYF; j_call: TRBJ2-5; v_call: TRBV7-9; clone_size: NA; d_call: TRBD1
cdr3_nt: TGTGCCAGCACTTTCGGTCTTGGGGGATTTTACAATGAGCAGTTCTTC; cdr3_aa: CASTFGLGGFYNEQFF; j_call: TRBJ2-1; v_call: TRBV12-3/TRBV12-4; clone_size: NA; d_call: NA
cdr3_nt: TGTGCCAGCAGACAGGGTAGAATGGATAACAATCAGCCCCAGCATTTT; cdr3_aa: CASRQGRMDNNQPQHF; j_call: TRBJ1-5; v_call: TRBV6-5; clone_size: few; d_call: NA
cdr3_nt: TGTGCCAGCAGTGAGGGACCCCTCGAGCAGTACTTC; cdr3_aa: CASSEGPLEQYF; j_call: TRBJ2-7; v_call: TRBV6-2/TRBV6-3; clone_size: NA; d_call: NA
cdr3_nt: TGCGCCAGCAGCTTTACCGACCGCCCCGACAGGGTCTACGAGCAGTACTTC; cdr3_aa: CASSFTDRPDRVYEQYF; j_call: TRBJ2-7; v_call: TRBV5-1; clone_size: few; d_call: TRBD1
cdr3_nt: TGTGCCAGCAGCCGCAAGGACGTGGCTAGCACAGATACGCAGTATTTT; cdr3_aa: CASSRKDVASTDTQYF; j_call: TRBJ2-3; v_call: TRBV6-5; clone_size: NA; d_call: NA
cdr3_nt: TGTGCCAGCAGCGTAGATGGTAGCGGGGGGCTCCAAGAGACCCAGTACTTC; cdr3_aa: CASSVDGSGGLQETQYF; j_call: TRBJ2-5; v_call: TRBV9; clone_size: few; d_call: TRBD2
cdr3_nt: TGTGCCAGCAGCTTAGTGGGGGATGTGCCCTACGAGCAGTACTTC; cdr3_aa: CASSLVGDVPYEQYF; j_call: TRBJ2-7; v_call: TRBV7-9; clone_size: NA; d_call: NA
cdr3_nt: TGTGCCAGCAGCCCCCCCCAAGGTAGCGAGCAGTACTTC; cdr3_aa: CASSPPQGSEQYF; j_call: TRBJ2-7; v_call: TRBV7-9; clone_size: few; d_call: NA
cdr3_nt: TGCAGTGCTAGCCGTAGCGGGGGGGCATGGGAGCAGTTCTTC; cdr3_aa: CSASRSGGAWEQFF; j_call: TRBJ2-1; v_call: TRBV20-1; clone_size: NA; d_call: TRBD2
cdr3_nt: TGTGCCAGCAGTTACGGCGCGGCAGGGCCCCAAGAGACCCAGTACTTC; cdr3_aa: CASSYGAAGPQETQYF; j_call: TRBJ2-5; v_call: TRBV6-2/TRBV6-3; clone_size: NA; d_call: NA
cdr3_nt: TGTGCCACCAGTGACGACAGGGGATTAGATACGCAGTATTTT; cdr3_aa: CATSDDRGLDTQYF; j_call: TRBJ2-3; v_call: TRBV24-1; clone_size: few; d_call: TRBD1
cdr3_nt: TGTGCCACCAGCAGATCCAGCACAGATACGCAGTATTTT; cdr3_aa: CATSRSSTDTQYF; j_call: TRBJ2-3; v_call: TRBV15; clone_size: many; d_call: NA